What follows are 3 T cell receptor beta chains derived from one specimen sequenced in a study of Ad26.COV2.S vaccination and SARS-CoV-2 variants (dated by TCRdb to 2020 to 2022). This specimen's treatment or condition label, interpreted: roughly 19 received Ad26.COV2.S at low or high dose, single or two shots; about 5 received placebo; per-sample allocation not given. Repertoires of vaccine and placebo recipients were sequenced from samples taken on day 63 after the first injection. The library was built by means of the immunoSEQ multiplex PCR assay. In its TCRdb copy, this immuneACCESS table keeps in-frame sequences only and misses some clones. Where compared with another copy, unresolved V genes explain less than half of these, and the others have no known cause. The sample includes 200,000 to 300,000 clones, with approximately 90% observed a single time. The ten most abundant clones make up roughly 3% of the sample.

The source material was peripheral blood, sampled in a trial of Ad26.COV2.S vaccine versus placebo. These receptor sequences come from a person aged 18 to 65 who received the Ad26.COV2.S COVID-19 vaccine or a placebo.

In nucleotides, the CDR3 is TGCGCCAGCAGCCAAGATGGGCGGGGGGGCCTTTACGAGCAGTACTTC. Translated: CASSQDGRGGLYEQYF. J is TRBJ2-7 and V is TRBV4-3; TRBD2 agrees at 9 bases. V lost 0 bases, J lost 4 bases, and 7 bases stayed unmatched. Germline V CDR1 and CDR2: LGHNA, YSLEER. The CDR3 runs 16 residues.

Points on this clone: At the DNA level, this CDR3 is encoded by other sequences in the same sample as well. This chain connects TRBV30 to TRBJ1-2, with TRBD1 matching 8 bases. With V trimmed by 2 bases and J by 5 bases, 1 base remained unmatched. The CDR3 is 12 residues long. Per germline, CDR1 GTSNPN and CDR2 SVGIG (reference sequence). CDR3: CAWSRQGYGYTF. The CDR3 DNA sequence: TGTGCCTGGAGTAGACAGGGGTATGGCTACACCTTC.

This clone was seen only a few times. J is TRBJ2-3 and V is TRBV9, with 8 nucleotides matching TRBD2. Germline V gene lookup returns CDR1 SGDLS and CDR2 YYNGEE. This CDR3 is 18 amino acids long. V lost 1 base, J lost 5 bases, and 15 bases stayed unmatched. The CDR3 nucleotides read TGTGCCAGCAGCGTAAGGGGACTAGGAGGAGGGTTAATAGATACGCAGTATTTT. Its translation is CASSVRGLGGGLIDTQYF.